This TCR beta chain was sequenced for a study of identical twins. Overall study results and limits: The study found excess low generation probability among twin-shared out-of-frame alpha sequences. Twin sharing of out-of-frame TCR alpha was underestimated by models in monozygotic pairs. Abundant beta clonotypes from cord blood had fewer insertions, unlike memory repertoires, which showed none.

Each CDR3 protein gets one entry after TCRdb re-called the 5' RACE reads with MiXCR. This sample has hundreds of thousands of distinct CDR3 sequences, with 8.5% to 9% found just once. This clonotype has a count of ten or more. Its antigen remains unknown. V lost 5 bases to trimming and J lost 1 base, with 8 bases between them. The germline V gene has CDR1 SEHNR and CDR2 FQNEAQ (reference sequence). CDR3 length equals 13 residues. The sample was also linked to a second study, of yellow fever vaccine responses in identical twins.

This rearrangement joins TRBV7-9 to TRBJ1-1; a weak D match, TRBD1 (6 bases). This receptor was identified in a woman between 18 and 30 years old in good health. Source material: PBMCs. The CDR3: CASSQQGNTEAFF. In DNA, the CDR3 is TGTGCCAGCAGCCAACAGGGGAACACTGAAGCTTTCTTT. Supplemented by reference TRBV7-9 and TRBJ1-1, the full variable domain reads DTGVSQNPRHKITKRGQNVTFRCDPISEHNRLYWYRQTLGQGPEFLTYFQNEAQLEKSRLLSDRFSAERPKGSFSTLEIQRTEQGDSAMYLCASSQQGNTEAFFGQGTRLTVV.